This TCR beta chain was sequenced for a study of Ad26.COV2.S vaccination and SARS-CoV-2 variants. Germline V lookup: CDR1 LNHDA, CDR2 SQIVND (reference sequence). This CDR3 has 14 amino acids. The ends lost 6 bases at V and 4 bases at J; junction bases unmatched: 7. Data came from immunoSEQ multiplex PCR; TCRdb stores just in-frame clones and leaves some out. The data hold about 350,000 clones, with about 85% observed a single time. General study findings and limits: Spike-specific TCR breadth was greater after Ad26.COV2.S than placebo.

About this clone: Its cognate antigen is unknown.

The treatment here: 15 to 20 received Ad26.COV2.S at low or high dose, single or two shots; several received placebo; per-sample allocation not given. Vaccine and placebo recipients were sampled on day 63 after the first injection. The receptor's source is a person between 18 and 59 years old who received the Ad26.COV2.S COVID-19 vaccine or a placebo. This sample comprised peripheral blood, obtained in a trial of Ad26.COV2.S vaccine versus placebo. The V and J genes are TRBV19 and TRBJ1-1; the match to TRBD1 covers 8 bases. The CDR3 protein is CASRSTDRGTEAFF. CDR3 nucleotide sequence: TGTGCCAGTAGGTCGACAGACAGGGGCACTGAAGCTTTCTTT.